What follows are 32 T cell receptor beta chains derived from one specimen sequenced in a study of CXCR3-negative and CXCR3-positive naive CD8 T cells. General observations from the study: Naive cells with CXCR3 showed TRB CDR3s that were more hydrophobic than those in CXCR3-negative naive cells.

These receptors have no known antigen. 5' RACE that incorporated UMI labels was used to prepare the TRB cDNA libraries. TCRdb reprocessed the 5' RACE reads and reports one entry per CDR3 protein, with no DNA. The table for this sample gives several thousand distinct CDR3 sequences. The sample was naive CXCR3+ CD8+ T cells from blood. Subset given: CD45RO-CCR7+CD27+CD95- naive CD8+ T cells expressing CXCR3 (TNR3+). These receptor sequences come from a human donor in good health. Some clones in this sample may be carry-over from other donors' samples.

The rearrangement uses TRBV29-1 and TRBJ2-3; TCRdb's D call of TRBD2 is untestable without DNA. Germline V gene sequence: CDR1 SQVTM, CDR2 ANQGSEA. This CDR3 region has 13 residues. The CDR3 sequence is CSVEIPGGDTQYF.

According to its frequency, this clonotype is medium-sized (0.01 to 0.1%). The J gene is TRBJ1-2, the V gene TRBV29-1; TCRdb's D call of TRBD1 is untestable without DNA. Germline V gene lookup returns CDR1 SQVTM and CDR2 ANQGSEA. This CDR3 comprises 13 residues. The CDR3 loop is CSVAGGLNYGYTF.

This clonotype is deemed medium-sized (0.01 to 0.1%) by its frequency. This CDR3 is CASSSVQGYNEQFF. The chain has TRBV12-3 or TRBV12-4 and TRBJ2-1; TCRdb lists TRBD1, though no DNA is available to test this call. CDR3 length equals 14 residues.

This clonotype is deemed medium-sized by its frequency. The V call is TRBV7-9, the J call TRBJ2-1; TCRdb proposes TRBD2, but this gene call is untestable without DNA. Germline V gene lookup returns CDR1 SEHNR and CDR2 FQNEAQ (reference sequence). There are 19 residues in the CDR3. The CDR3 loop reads CASSLPRTSGRAGMDEQFF.

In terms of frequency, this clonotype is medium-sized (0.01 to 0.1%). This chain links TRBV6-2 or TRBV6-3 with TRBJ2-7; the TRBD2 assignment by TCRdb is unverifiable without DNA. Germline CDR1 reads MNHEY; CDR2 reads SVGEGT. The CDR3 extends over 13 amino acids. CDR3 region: CASSYPSVYEQYF.

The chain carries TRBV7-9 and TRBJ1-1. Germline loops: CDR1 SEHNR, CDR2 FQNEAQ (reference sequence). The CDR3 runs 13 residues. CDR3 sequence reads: CASSLQENTEAFF. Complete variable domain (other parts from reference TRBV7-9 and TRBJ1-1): DTGVSQNPRHKITKRGQNVTFRCDPISEHNRLYWYRQTLGQGPEFLTYFQNEAQLEKSRLLSDRFSAERPKGSFSTLEIQRTEQGDSAMYLCASSLQENTEAFFGQGTRLTVV.

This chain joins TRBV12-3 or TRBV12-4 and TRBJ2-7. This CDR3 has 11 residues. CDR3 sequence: CASSQGPEQYF.

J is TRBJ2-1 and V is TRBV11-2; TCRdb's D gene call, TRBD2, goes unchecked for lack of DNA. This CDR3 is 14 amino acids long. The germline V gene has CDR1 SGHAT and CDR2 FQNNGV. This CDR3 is CASSYSSGAGGPVF.

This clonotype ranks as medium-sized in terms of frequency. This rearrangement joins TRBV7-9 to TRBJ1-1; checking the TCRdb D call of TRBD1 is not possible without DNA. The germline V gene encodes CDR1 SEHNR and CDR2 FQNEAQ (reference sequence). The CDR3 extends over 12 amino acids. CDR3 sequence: CASSYTPPEAFF.

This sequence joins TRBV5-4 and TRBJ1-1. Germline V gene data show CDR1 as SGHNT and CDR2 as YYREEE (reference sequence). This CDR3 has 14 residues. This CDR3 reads CASSSGYINTEAFF. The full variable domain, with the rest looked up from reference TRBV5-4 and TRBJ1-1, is ETGVTQSPTHLIKTRGQQVTLRCSSQSGHNTVSWYQQALGQGPQFIFQYYREEENGRGNFPPRFSGLQFPNYSSELNVNALELDDSALYLCASSSGYINTEAFFGQGTRLTVV.

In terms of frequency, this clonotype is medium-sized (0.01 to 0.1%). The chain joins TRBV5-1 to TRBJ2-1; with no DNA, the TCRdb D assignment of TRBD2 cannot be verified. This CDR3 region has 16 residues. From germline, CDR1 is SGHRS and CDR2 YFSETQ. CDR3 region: CASSLELAGAYNEQFF.

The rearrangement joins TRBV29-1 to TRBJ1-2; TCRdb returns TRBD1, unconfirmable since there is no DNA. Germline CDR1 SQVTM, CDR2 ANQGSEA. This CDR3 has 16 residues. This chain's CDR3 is CSVDGLLGRTNYGYTF.

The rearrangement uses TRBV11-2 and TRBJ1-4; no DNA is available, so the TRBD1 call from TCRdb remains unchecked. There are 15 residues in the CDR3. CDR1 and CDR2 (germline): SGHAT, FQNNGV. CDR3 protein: CASSLHMDRGDKLFF.

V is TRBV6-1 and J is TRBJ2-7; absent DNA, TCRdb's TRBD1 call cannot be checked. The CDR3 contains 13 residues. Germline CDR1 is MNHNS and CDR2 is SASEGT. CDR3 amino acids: CASSDKGVREQYF.

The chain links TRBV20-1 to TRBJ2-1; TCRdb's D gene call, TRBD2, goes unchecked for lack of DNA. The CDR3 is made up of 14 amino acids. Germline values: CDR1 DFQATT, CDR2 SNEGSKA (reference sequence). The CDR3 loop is CSARGGRIRNEQFF.

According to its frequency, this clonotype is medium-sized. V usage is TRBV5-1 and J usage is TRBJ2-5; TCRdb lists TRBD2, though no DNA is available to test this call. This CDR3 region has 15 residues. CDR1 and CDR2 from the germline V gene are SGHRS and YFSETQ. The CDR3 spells CASSLGTSGQETQYF.

The CDR3 sequence is CSVERGRDRTDTQYF. The rearrangement joins TRBV29-1 to TRBJ2-3; the TCRdb call, TRBD1, lacks DNA for checking. From germline, CDR1 is SQVTM and CDR2 ANQGSEA. The CDR3 loop spans 15 amino acids.

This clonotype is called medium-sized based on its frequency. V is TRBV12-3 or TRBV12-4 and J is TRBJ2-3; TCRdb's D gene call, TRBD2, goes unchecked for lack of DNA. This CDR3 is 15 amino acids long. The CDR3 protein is CASRQLAGGTDTQYF.

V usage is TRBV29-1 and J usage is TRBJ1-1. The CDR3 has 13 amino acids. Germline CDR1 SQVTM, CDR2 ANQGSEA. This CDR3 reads CSVEIGASTEAFF.

CDR3 in amino acids: CSARRREGTDTQYF. The genes are TRBV20-1 and TRBJ2-3; no DNA is available, so the TRBD2 call from TCRdb remains unchecked. From germline, CDR1 is DFQATT and CDR2 SNEGSKA (reference sequence). The CDR3 length is 14 residues.

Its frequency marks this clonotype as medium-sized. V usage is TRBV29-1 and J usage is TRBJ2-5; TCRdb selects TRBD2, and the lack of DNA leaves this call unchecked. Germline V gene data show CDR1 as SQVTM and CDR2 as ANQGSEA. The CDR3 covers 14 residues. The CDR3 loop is CSVGEREGRKTQYF.

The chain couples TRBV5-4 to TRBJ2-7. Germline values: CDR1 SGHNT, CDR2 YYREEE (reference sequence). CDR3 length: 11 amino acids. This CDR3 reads CASSLGDEQYF.

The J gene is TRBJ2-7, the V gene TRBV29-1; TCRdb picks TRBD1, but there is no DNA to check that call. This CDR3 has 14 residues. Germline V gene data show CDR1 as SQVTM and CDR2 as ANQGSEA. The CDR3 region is CSVEWDRGSYEQYF.

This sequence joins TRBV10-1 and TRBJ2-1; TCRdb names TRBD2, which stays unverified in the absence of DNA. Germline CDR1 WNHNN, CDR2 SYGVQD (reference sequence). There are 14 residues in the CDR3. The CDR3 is CASSVRLGGDEQFF.

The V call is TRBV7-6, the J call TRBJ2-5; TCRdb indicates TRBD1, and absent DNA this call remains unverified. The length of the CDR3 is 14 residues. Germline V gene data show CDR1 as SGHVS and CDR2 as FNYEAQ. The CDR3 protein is CASRRGTVIETQYF.

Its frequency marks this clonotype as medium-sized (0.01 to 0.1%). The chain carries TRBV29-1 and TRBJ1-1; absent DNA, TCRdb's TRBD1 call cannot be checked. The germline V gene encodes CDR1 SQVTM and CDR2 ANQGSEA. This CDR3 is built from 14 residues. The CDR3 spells CSVESGEGAAEAFF.

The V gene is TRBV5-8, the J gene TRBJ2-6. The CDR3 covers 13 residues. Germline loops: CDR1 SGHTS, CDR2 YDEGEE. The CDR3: CASSYTGANVLTF.

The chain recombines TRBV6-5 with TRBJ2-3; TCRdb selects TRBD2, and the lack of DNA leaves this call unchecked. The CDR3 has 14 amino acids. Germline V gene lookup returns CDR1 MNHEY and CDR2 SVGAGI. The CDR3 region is CASSLAGPTDTQYF.

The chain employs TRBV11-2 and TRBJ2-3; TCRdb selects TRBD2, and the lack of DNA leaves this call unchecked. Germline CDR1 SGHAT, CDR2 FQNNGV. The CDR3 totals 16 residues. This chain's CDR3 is CASSSGTSGSENTQYF.

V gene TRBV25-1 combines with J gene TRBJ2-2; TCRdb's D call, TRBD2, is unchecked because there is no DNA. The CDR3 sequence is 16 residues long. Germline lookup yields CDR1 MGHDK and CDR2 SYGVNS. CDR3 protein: CASSEPAGEGTGELFF.

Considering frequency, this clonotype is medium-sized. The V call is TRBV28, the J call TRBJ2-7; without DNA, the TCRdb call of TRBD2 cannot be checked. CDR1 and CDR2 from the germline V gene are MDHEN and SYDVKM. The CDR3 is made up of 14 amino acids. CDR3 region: CASSRSGLDYEQYF.

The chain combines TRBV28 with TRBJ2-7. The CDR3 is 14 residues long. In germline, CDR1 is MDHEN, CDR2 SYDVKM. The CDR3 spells CASSPNFSAYEQYF.